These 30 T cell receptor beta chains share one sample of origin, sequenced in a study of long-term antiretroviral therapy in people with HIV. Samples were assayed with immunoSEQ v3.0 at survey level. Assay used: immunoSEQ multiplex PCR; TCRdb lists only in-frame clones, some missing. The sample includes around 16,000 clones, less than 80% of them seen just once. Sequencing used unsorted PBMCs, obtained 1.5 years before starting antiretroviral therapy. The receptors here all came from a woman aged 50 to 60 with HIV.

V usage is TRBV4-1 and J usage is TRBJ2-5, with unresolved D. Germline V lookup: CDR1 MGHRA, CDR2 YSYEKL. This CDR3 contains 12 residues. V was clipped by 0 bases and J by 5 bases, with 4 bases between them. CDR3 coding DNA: TGCGCCAGCAGCCAAGAGTTTGAGACCCAGTACTTC. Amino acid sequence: CASSQEFETQYF.

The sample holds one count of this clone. The CDR3 loop is CASRELGRDNSPLHF. In DNA form, the CDR3 reads TGTGCCAGCAGGGAACTGGGACGGGATAATTCACCCCTCCACTTT. The chain employs TRBV5-6 and TRBJ1-6; weak D call: TRBD1 (5 bases). Germline CDR1 reads SGHDT; CDR2 reads YYEEEE. The CDR3 runs 15 residues. Trimming took off 5 bases at V and 5 bases at J, with 14 bases between the two ends.

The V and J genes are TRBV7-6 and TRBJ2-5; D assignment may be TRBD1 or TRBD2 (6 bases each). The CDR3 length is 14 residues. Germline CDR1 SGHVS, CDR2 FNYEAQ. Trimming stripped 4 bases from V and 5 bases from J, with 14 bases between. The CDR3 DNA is TGTGCCAGCAGCTCACCCTTAGGGGGGGAGACCCAGTACTTC. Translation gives CASSSPLGGETQYF.

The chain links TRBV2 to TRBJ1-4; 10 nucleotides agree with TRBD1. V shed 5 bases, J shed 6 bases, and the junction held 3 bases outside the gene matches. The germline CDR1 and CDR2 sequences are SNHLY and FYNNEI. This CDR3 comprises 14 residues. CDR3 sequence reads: CASSTGQGYEKLFF. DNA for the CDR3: TGTGCCAGCAGTACGGGACAGGGGTATGAAAAACTGTTTTTT.

CDR3 protein: CASSDSTERDTQYF. The CDR3, as DNA: TGTGCCAGCAGCGATTCTACAGAGAGGGATACGCAGTATTTT. The chain recombines TRBV11-1 with TRBJ2-3; D not resolved. Trimming removed 5 bases from V and 6 bases from J, with 15 bases in between. This CDR3 has 14 amino acids. Per germline, CDR1 SGHAT and CDR2 FQDESV (reference sequence).

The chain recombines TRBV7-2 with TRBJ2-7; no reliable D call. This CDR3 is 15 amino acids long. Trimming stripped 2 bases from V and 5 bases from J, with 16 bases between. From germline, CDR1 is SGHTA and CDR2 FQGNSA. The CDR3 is CASSLLASPFDEQYF. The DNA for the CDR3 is TGTGCCAGCAGCTTATTGGCGTCTCCTTTCGACGAGCAGTACTTC.

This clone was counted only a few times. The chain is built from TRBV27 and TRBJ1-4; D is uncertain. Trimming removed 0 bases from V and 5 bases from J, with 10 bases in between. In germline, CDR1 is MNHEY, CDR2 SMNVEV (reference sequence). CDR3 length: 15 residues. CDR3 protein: CASSLSRVSNEKLFF. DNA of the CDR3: TGTGCCAGCAGTTTATCGAGGGTTTCAAATGAAAAACTGTTTTTT.

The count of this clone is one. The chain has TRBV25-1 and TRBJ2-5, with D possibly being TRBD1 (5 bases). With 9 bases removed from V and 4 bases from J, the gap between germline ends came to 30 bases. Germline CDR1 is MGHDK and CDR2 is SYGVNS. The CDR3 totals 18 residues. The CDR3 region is CARNGRVIRVIWRETQYF. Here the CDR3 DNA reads TGTGCCAGGAACGGCAGGGTTATTAGAGTTATCTGGCGAGAGACCCAGTACTTC. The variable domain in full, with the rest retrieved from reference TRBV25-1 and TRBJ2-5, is EADIYQTPRYLVIGTGKKITLECSQTMGHDKMYWYQQDPGMELHLIHYSYGVNSTEKGDLSSESTVSRIRTEHFPLTLESARPSHTSQYLCARNGRVIRVIWRETQYFGPGTRLLVL.

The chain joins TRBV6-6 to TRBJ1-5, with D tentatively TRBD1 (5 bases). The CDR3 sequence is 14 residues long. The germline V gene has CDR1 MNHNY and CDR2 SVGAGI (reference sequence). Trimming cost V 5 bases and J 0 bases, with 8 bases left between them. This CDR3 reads CASSDSYSNQPQHF. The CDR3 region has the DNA TGTGCCAGCAGTGACAGTTATAGCAATCAGCCCCAGCATTTT.

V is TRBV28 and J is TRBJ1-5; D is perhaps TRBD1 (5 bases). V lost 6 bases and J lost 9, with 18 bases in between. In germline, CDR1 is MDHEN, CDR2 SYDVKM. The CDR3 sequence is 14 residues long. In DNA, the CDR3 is TGTGCCAGCAGAAAAGGACAATTCGTTCTGCCCCAGCATTTT. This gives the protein CASRKGQFVLPQHF.

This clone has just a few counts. In DNA, the CDR3 is TGTGCCAGCAGCCCAGGACAGACGAATAGCAATCAGCCCCAGCATTTT. It encodes CASSPGQTNSNQPQHF. This chain joins TRBV9 and TRBJ1-5, with D maybe TRBD1 (6 bases). This CDR3 has 16 residues. The V end was cut by 4 bases, the J end by 0 bases, with 14 bases between. The germline CDR1 and CDR2 sequences are SGDLS and YYNGEE.

CDR3 nucleotides: TGTGCCAGCACCCTGGGACAGAGGAACACTGAAGCTTTCTTT. Translated, it gives CASTLGQRNTEAFF. V gene TRBV5-4 combines with J gene TRBJ1-1, with 7 bases matching TRBD1. Trimming cost V 6 bases and J 1 base; bases outside gene matches: 6. The germline gives CDR1 SGHNT, CDR2 YYREEE (reference sequence). This CDR3 spans 14 amino acids.

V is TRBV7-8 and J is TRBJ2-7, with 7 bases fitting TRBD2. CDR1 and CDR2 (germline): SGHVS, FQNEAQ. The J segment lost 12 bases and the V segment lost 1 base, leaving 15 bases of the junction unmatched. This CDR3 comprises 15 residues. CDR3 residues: CASSLVGTTPSGLYV. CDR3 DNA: TGTGCCAGCAGCTTAGTGGGGACTACTCCTTCCGGGTTGTACGTC.

The CDR3 spells CAWRGNTEAFF. CDR3 DNA: TGTGCCTGGAGGGGAAACACTGAAGCTTTCTTT. V usage is TRBV30 and J usage is TRBJ1-1; no reliable D call. Germline CDR1 and CDR2: GTSNPN and SVGIG (reference sequence). The V gene lost 3 bases and the J gene lost 2 bases, with 4 bases spanning the gap. The CDR3 extends over 11 amino acids. The full variable domain, with the rest looked up from reference TRBV30 and TRBJ1-1, is SQTIHQWPATLVQPVGSPLSLECTVEGTSNPNLYWYRQAAGRGLQLLFYSVGIGQISSEVPQNLSASRPQDRQFILSSKKLLLSDSGFYLCAWRGNTEAFFGQGTRLTVV.

The CDR3 here is CASGGETGYRYGYTF. The CDR3 DNA follows: TGTGCCAGCGGGGGGGAGACAGGGTATAGGTATGGCTACACCTTC. The chain has TRBV6-6 and TRBJ1-2; 7 nucleotides align to TRBD1. Trimming at V came to 8 bases and at J to 5 bases, leaving 14 bases not matched to a gene. The CDR3 totals 15 residues. Germline CDR1 and CDR2: MNHNY and SVGAGI (reference sequence).

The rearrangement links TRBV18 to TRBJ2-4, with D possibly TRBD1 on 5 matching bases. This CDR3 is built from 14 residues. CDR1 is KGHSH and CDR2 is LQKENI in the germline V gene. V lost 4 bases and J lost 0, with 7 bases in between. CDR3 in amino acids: CASSQGLAKNIQYF. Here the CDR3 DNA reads TGTGCCAGCTCACAGGGGTTAGCCAAAAACATTCAGTACTTC. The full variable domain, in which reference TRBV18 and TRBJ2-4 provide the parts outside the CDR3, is NAGVMQNPRHLVRRRGQEARLRCSPMKGHSHVYWYRQLPEEGLKFMVYLQKENIIDESGMPKERFSAEFPKEGPSILRIQQVVRGDSAAYFCASSQGLAKNIQYFGAGTRLSVL.

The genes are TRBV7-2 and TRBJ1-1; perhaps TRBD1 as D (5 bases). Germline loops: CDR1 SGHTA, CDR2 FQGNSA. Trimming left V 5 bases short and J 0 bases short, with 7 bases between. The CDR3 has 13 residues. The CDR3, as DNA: TGTGCCAGCAGCCCGACAGTGAACACTGAAGCTTTCTTT. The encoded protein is CASSPTVNTEAFF.

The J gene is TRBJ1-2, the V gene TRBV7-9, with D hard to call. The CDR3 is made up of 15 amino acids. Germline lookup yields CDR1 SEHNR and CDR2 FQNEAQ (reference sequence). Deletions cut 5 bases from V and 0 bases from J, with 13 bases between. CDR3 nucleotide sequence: TGTGCCAGCAGCGAGCCAGGACGCACTAACTATGGCTACACCTTC. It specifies CASSEPGRTNYGYTF.

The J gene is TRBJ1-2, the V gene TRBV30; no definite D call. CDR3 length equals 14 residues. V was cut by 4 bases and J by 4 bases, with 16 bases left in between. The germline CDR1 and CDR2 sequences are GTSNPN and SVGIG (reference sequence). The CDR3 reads CAWTWGVNPYGYTF. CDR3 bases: TGTGCCTGGACCTGGGGAGTCAATCCCTATGGCTACACCTTC.

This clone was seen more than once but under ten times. In DNA, the CDR3 is TGTGCCAGCAGCTTAGAGACAGCAACTAATGAAAAACTGTTTTTT. Translating gives CASSLETATNEKLFF. The genes are TRBV7-6 and TRBJ1-4; perhaps TRBD1 as D (5 bases). Germline CDR1 and CDR2: SGHVS and FNYEAQ. The V gene lost 1 base and the J gene lost 0 bases, with 6 bases spanning the gap. This CDR3 has 15 amino acids.

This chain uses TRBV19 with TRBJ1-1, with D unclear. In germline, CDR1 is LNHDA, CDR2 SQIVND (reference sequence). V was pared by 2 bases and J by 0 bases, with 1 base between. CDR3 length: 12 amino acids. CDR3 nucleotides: TGTGCCAGTAGTATACTGAACACTGAAGCTTTCTTT. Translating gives CASSILNTEAFF.

The CDR3 DNA is TGTGCCAGCAGCCCGGGGGGGGAAAAACTGTTTTTT. This gives the protein CASSPGGEKLFF. The chain links TRBV4-2 to TRBJ1-4, with D perhaps TRBD1 (5 bases). CDR3 size: 12 residues. CDR1 and CDR2 (germline): LGHNA, YNFKEQ. V lost 4 bases, J lost 8 bases, and 8 bases lay in between.

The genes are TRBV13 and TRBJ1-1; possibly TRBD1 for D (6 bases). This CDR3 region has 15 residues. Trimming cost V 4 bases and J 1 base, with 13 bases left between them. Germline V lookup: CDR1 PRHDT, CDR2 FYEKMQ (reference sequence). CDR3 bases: TGTGCCAGCAGCTCCCTGGACAGTGGGAACACTGAAGCTTTCTTT. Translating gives CASSSLDSGNTEAFF. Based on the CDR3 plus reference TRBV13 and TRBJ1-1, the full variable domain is AAGVIQSPRHLIKEKRETATLKCYPIPRHDTVYWYQQGPGQDPQFLISFYEKMQSDKGSIPDRFSAQQFSDYHSELNMSSLELGDSALYFCASSSLDSGNTEAFFGQGTRLTVV.

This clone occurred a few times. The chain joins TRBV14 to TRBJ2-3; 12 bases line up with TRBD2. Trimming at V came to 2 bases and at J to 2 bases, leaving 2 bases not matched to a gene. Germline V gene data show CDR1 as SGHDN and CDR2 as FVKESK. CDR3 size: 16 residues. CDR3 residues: CASSQLAGGFTDTQYF. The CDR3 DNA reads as TGTGCCAGCAGCCAACTAGCGGGGGGGTTCACAGATACGCAGTATTTT.

The CDR3 region is CASRGTGNSPLHF. CDR3 coding DNA: TGTGCCAGCAGGGGGACAGGGAATTCACCCCTCCACTTT. This rearrangement joins TRBV2 to TRBJ1-6; 9 nucleotides line up with TRBD1. V trimming: 6 bases; J trimming: 7 bases; junction bases outside the gene matches: 1. CDR1 is SNHLY, CDR2 FYNNEI, per germline. The CDR3 totals 13 residues.

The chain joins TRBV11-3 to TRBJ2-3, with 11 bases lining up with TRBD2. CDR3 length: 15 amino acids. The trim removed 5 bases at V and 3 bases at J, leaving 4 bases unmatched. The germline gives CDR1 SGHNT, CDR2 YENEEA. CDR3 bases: TGTGCCAGCAGCCCGGGACTAGCGGTTACAGATACGCAGTATTTT. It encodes CASSPGLAVTDTQYF.

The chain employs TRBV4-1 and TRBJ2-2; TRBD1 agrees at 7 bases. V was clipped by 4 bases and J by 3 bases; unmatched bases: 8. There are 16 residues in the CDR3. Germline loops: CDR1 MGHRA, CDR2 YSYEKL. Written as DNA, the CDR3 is TGCGCCAGCAGCCTCACCGGGACAGCATACACCGGGGAGCTGTTTTTT. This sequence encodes CASSLTGTAYTGELFF.

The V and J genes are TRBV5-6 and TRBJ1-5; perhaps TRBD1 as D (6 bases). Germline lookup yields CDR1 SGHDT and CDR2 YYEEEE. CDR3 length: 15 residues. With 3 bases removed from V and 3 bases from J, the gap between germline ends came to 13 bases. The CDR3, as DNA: TGTGCCAGCAGCTCTCCCAGGGGACTCAATCAGCCCCAGCATTTT. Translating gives CASSSPRGLNQPQHF.

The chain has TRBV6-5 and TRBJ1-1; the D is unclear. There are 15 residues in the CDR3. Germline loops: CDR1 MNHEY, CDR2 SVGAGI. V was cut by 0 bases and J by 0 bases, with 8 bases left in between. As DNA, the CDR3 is TGTGCCAGCAGTTACTCCGGCCTCATGAACACTGAAGCTTTCTTT. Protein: CASSYSGLMNTEAFF.

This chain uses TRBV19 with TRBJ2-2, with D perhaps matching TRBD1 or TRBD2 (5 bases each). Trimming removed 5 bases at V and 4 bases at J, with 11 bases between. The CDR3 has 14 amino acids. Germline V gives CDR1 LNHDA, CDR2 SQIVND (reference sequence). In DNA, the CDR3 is TGTGCCAGTAGTTTCGGGACCTTCACCGGGGAGCTGTTTTTT. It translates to CASSFGTFTGELFF.